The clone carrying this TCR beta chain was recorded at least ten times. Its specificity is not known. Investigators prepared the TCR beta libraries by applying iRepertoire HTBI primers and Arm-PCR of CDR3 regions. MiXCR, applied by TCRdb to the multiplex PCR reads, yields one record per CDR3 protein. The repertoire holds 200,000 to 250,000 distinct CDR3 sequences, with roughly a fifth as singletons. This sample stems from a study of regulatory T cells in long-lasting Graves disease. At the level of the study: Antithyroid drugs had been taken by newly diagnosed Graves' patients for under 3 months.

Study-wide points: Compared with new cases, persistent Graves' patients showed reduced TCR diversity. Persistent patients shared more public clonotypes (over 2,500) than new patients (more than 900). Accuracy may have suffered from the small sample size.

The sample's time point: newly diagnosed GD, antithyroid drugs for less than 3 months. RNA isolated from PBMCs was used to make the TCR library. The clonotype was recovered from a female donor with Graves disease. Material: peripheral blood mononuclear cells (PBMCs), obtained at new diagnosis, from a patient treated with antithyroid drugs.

The CDR3 sequence: CASSQDVLPLWQGWDIQYF. CDR3 sequence (DNA): TGCGCCAGCAGCCAAGATGTCCTCCCGTTGTGGCAGGGTTGGGACATTCAGTACTTC. The V gene is TRBV4-1, the J gene TRBJ2-4; a weak D match, TRBD1 (5 bases). V lost 0 bases and J 8 bases, leaving 26 bases between the germline ends. This CDR3 is 19 amino acids long. Looked up from germline, CDR1 is MGHRA and CDR2 is YSYEKL.